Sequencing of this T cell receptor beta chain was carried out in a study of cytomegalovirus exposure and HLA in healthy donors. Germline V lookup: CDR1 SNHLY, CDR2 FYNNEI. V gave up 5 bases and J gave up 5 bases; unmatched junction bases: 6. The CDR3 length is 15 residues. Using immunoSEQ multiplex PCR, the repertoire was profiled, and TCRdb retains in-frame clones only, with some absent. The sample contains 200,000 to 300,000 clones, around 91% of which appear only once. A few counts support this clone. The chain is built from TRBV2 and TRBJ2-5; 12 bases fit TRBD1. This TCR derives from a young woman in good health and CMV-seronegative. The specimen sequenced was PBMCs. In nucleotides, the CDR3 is TGTGCCAGCAGTACGGGACAGGGGGCGCCTGAGACCCAGTACTTC. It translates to CASSTGQGAPETQYF. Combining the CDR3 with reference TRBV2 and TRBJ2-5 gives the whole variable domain EPEVTQTPSHQVTQMGQEVILRCVPISNHLYFYWYRQILGQKVEFLVSFYNNEISEKSEIFDDQFSVERPDGSNFTLKIRSTKLEDSAMYFCASSTGQGAPETQYFGPGTRLLVL.